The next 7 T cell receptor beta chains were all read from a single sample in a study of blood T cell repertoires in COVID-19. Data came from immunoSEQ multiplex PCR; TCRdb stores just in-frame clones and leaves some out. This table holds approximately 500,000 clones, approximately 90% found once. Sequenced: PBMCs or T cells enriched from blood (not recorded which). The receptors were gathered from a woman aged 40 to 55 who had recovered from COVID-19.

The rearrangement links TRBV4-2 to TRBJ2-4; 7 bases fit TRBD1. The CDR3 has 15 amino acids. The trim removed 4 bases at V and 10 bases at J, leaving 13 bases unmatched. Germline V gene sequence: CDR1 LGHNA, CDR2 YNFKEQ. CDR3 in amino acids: CASSRSGDSGRIQYF. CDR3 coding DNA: TGTGCCAGCAGCCGCTCCGGGGACAGCGGTAGAATTCAGTACTTC.

The CDR3 sequence: CASSIGGQGNQPQHF. As DNA, the CDR3 is TGTGCCAGTAGTATTGGAGGACAGGGCAATCAGCCCCAGCATTTT. V usage is TRBV19 and J usage is TRBJ1-5; 7 bases fit TRBD1. The CDR3 is 15 amino acids. J gave up 2 bases and V 3 bases, and 4 bases lay outside the gene matches. The germline V gene has CDR1 LNHDA and CDR2 SQIVND (reference sequence). The full variable domain, its missing parts supplied by reference TRBV19 and TRBJ1-5, is DGGITQSPKYLFRKEGQNVTLSCEQNLNHDAMYWYRQDPGQGLRLIYYSQIVNDFQKGDIAEGYSVSREKKESFPLTVTSAQKNPTAFYLCASSIGGQGNQPQHFGDGTRLSIL.

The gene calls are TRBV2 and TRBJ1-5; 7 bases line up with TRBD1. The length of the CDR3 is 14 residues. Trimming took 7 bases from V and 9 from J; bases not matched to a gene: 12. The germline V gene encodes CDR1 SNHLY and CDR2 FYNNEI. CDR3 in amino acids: CASTNDREVWPQHF. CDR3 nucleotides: TGTGCCAGCACGAACGACAGGGAAGTTTGGCCCCAGCATTTT.

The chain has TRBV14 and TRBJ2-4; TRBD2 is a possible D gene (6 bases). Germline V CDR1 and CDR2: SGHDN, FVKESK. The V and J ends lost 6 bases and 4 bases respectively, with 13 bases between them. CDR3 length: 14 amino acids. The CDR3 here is CASSSFAGKNIQYF. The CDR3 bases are TGTGCCAGCAGTTCATTCGCGGGAAAAAACATTCAGTACTTC.

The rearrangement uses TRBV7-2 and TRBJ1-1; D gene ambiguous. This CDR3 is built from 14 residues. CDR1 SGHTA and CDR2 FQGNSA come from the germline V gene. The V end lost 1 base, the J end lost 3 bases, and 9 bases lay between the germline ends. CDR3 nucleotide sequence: TGTGCCAGCAGCTTAGTCGGGTGGGACACTGAAGCTTTCTTT. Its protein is CASSLVGWDTEAFF. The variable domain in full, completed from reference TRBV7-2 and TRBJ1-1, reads GAGVSQSPSNKVTEKGKDVELRCDPISGHTALYWYRQSLGQGLEFLIYFQGNSAPDKSGLPSDRFSAERTGGSVSTLTIQRTQQEDSAVYLCASSLVGWDTEAFFGQGTRLTVV.

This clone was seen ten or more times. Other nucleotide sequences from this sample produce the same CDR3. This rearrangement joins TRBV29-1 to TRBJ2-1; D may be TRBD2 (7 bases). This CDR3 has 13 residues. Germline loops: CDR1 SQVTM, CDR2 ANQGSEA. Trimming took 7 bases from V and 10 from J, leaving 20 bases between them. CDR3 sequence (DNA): TGCAGCGCCGGGACCGGGGAGGGGGGAGAGCAGTTCTTC. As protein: CSAGTGEGGEQFF.

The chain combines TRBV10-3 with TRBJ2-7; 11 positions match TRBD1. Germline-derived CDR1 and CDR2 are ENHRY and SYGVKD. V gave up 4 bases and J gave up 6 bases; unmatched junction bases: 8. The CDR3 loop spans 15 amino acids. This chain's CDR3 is CAISVIIGQGAEQYF. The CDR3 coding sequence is TGTGCCATCAGTGTGATCATCGGACAGGGGGCCGAGCAGTACTTC.